Below, 8 T cell receptor beta chains from the same sample are listed, as sequenced in a study of T cell repertoires in cytomegalovirus infection. TCRdb re-derived calls from the reads in MiXCR, one entry per CDR3 protein. The sample yields under 150,000 distinct CDR3 sequences, almost 9% seen once. Material: PBMCs. The receptors were gathered from a human donor in good health (CMV status not recorded). Some clones in this sample may be carry-over from other donors' samples.

This clonotype was recorded at least ten times. The chain links TRBV2 to TRBJ2-3; a possible D gene is TRBD2 (5 bases). The CDR3 covers 11 residues. Germline lookup yields CDR1 SNHLY and CDR2 FYNNEI. Trimming cost V 11 bases and J 10 bases, with 16 bases left between them. For the CDR3, the DNA is TGTGCCGGAGGTGGTCGTGATCCGCAGTATTTT. Translated, it gives CAGGGRDPQYF.

Here the CDR3 DNA reads TGTGCCAGCTCTACGGAGTTCATGCGATTGAACACCGGGGAGCTGTTTTTT. Its translation is CASSTEFMRLNTGELFF. The chain couples TRBV13 to TRBJ2-2; D remains unclear. Germline V gene data show CDR1 as PRHDT and CDR2 as FYEKMQ (reference sequence). The CDR3 runs to 17 residues. Trimming removed 8 bases from V and 1 base from J, with 20 bases in between.

As concerns this clonotype: A much larger clone lies one base from this, so it may be a read error. The rearrangement uses TRBV28 and TRBJ1-2; 9 nucleotides align to TRBD1. Germline CDR1 reads MDHEN; CDR2 reads SYDVKM. The V gene end was trimmed by 3 bases and the J gene end by 6 bases; junction bases not matched to a gene: 11. This CDR3 contains 16 residues. Written as DNA, the CDR3 is TGTGCCAGCAGTTTTCCACCGGGGACAGGGAACCATGGCTACACCTTC. This translates into CASSFPPGTGNHGYTF.

The chain combines TRBV5-1 with TRBJ1-4, with D maybe TRBD1 (6 bases). The CDR3 contains 17 residues. In germline, CDR1 is SGHRS, CDR2 YFSETQ. V was trimmed by 0 bases and J by 7 bases, leaving 19 bases between them. The CDR3 coding sequence is TGCGCCAGCAGCTTGGCCGGGGGCAGGACCTCCGGTGAAAAACTGTTTTTT. It encodes CASSLAGGRTSGEKLFF.

This clonotype was observed many times. This sequence joins TRBV20-1 and TRBJ2-2; TRBD2 agrees at 14 bases. From germline, CDR1 is DFQATT and CDR2 SNEGSKA (reference sequence). Trimming removed 6 bases from V and 7 bases from J; junction bases left unmatched: 7. The CDR3 loop spans 15 amino acids. The CDR3 is CSARLAGGLDGELFF. For the CDR3, the DNA is TGCAGTGCCCGACTAGCGGGGGGGCTGGACGGGGAGCTGTTTTTT.

The CDR3 is CASNSGGRGSYGYTF. For the CDR3, the DNA is TGCGCCAGCAATTCCGGGGGCCGGGGATCTTATGGCTACACCTTC. The chain is built from TRBV4-1 and TRBJ1-2; weak D call: TRBD1 (6 bases). From germline, CDR1 is MGHRA and CDR2 YSYEKL. This CDR3 is built from 15 residues. Trimming removed 7 bases from V and 5 bases from J, with 20 bases in between.

A few counts support this clonotype. This chain connects TRBV12-3 or TRBV12-4 to TRBJ1-2, with unresolved D. The V end was cut by 3 bases, the J end by 4 bases, with 12 bases between. The CDR3 consists of 14 residues. The CDR3 DNA reads TGTGCCAGCAGTTTCAACCTGGGCGGCTATGGCTACACCTTC. Translated, it gives CASSFNLGGYGYTF.

At least ten counts were recorded for this clonotype. This chain links TRBV7-2 with TRBJ2-2; no reliable D call. V was pared by 5 bases and J by 2 bases, with 9 bases between. Germline values: CDR1 SGHTA, CDR2 FQGNSA. The CDR3 has 14 residues. The CDR3: CASSQTTNTGELFF. For the CDR3, the DNA is TGTGCCAGCAGCCAGACAACTAACACCGGGGAGCTGTTTTTT. The full variable domain, rest sourced from reference TRBV7-2 and TRBJ2-2, is GAGVSQSPSNKVTEKGKDVELRCDPISGHTALYWYRQSLGQGLEFLIYFQGNSAPDKSGLPSDRFSAERTGGSVSTLTIQRTQQEDSAVYLCASSQTTNTGELFFGEGSRLTVL.